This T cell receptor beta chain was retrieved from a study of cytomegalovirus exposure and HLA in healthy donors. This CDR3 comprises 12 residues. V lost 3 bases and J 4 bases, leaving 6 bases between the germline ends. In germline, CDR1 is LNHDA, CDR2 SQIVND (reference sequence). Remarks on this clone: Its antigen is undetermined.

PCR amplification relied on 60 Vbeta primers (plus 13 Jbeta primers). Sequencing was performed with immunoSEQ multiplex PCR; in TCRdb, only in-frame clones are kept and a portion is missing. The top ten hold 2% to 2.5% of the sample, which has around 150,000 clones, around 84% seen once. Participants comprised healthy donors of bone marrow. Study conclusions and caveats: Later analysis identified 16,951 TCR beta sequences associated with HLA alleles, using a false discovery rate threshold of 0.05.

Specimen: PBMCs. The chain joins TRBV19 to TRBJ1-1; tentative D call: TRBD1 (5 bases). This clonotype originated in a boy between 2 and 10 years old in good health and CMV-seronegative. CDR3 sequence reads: CASSIQGTEAFF. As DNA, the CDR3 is TGTGCCAGTAGTATTCAGGGCACTGAAGCTTTCTTT.